This T cell receptor (beta chain) was retrieved from a study of cytomegalovirus exposure and HLA in healthy donors. Findings and limits, study-wide: Confirmation was obtained in vitro that three CMV-associated chains are specific for CMV antigens. The classifier reportedly diagnosed cytomegalovirus status with high specificity and sensitivity. Among TCR beta chains, those listed as cytomegalovirus-associated numbered some 160.

Concerning this clone itself: Its target is unknown.

Data came from immunoSEQ multiplex PCR; TCRdb stores just in-frame clones and leaves some out. The table has approximately 270,000 clones, around 85% seen once. Germline CDR1 is SGHRS and CDR2 is YFSETQ. The junction had 8 bases not matched to a gene; V was cut back by 2 bases and J by 8 bases. This CDR3 region has 14 residues. The clonotype originates from a woman younger than 35 in good health and CMV-seronegative. What was sequenced was PBMCs. The chain employs TRBV5-1 and TRBJ1-2, with 8 positions matching TRBD1. The CDR3 reads CASSLLTGGEGYTF. CDR3 coding DNA: TGCGCCAGCAGCTTACTTACAGGGGGAGAAGGCTACACCTTC.